The TCR beta chain under discussion was sequenced for a study of T cell responses to AZD1222 COVID-19 vaccine. Across the whole study: Second doses were pooled across both intervals (about 4 or about 12 weeks).

Study-level results: After the peak T cell response, and only then, were repertoires sampled. The reported proportion of spike-specific TCRs targeting unmutated variant regions was nearly half. Females outnumbered males among donors, who were mostly white British; clonal diversity was possibly underestimated.

V lost 6 bases and J lost 4; bases outside the gene matches: 7. This CDR3 has 14 residues. The germline V gene encodes CDR1 LNHDA and CDR2 SQIVND (reference sequence). Using immunoSEQ multiplex PCR, the repertoire was profiled, and TCRdb retains in-frame clones only, with some absent. The sample includes approximately 140,000 clones, about 92% of them seen just once. This clone was seen a handful of times. Antigen: not known. The chain has TRBV19 and TRBJ2-7, with 9 bases lining up with TRBD1. This clonotype originated in an adult in good health. Source: peripheral blood, taken on day 0 of AZD1222 vaccination. CDR3 sequence reads: CASREDRGVYEQYF. CDR3 coding DNA: TGTGCCAGTAGGGAGGACAGGGGTGTATACGAGCAGTACTTC.